This T cell receptor beta chain was captured by sequencing in a study of shared clonotypes between healthy human individuals. Study findings and constraints: When compared with the clonotypes that were shared by all four sorted-subset donors, the non-shared clonotypes turned out to have lower generation probabilities.

The authors loaded around 200 ng DNA, approximately 30,000 T cell genomes, into sorted-subset replicate PCRs. Assay used: immunoSEQ multiplex PCR; TCRdb lists only in-frame clones, some missing. Among 1,400,000 or so clones listed, approximately 98.5% were seen once. Concerning this clone: The antigen is not known.

CDR3 length: 13 amino acids. Per germline, CDR1 SGHRS and CDR2 YFSETQ. V dropped 3 bases and J dropped 4 bases, with 9 bases sitting between them. Sequenced input: naive CD4+ T cells sorted from blood. Regarding subset: CD45RA+ positively selected. The gene calls are TRBV5-1 and TRBJ2-3, with D tentatively TRBD2 (6 bases). The receptor comes from a man aged 30-40 years in good health. The CDR3 here is CASSSLAPDTQYF. The CDR3 DNA sequence: TGCGCCAGCAGCTCCCTAGCGCCAGATACGCAGTATTTT. Full variable domain (outside the CDR3, taken from reference TRBV5-1 and TRBJ2-3): KAGVTQTPRYLIKTRGQQVTLSCSPISGHRSVSWYQQTPGQGLQFLFEYFSETQRNKGNFPGRFSGRQFSNSRSEMNVSTLELGDSALYLCASSSLAPDTQYFGPGTRLTVL.